These 14 T cell receptor beta chains were all obtained from the same sample, sequenced in a study of T cells in localized non-small cell lung cancer (dated by TCRdb to 2018 to 2021). The library was generated by the immunoSEQ multiplex PCR assay. TCRdb obtained this table from immuneACCESS and retained in-frame rearrangements with V and J assigned. These tables miss some clones; where compared with another copy, unresolved V genes account for less than half of the shortfall, and the remainder is unexplained. The sample contains under 70,000 clones, about nine tenths of them found a single time. Approximately 5.2% of the sample belongs to the ten largest clones. Sequences were derived from peripheral blood, sampled before any cancer treatment. These receptors were taken from a woman between 35 and 75 years old with stage I lung adenocarcinoma.

The genes are TRBV30 and TRBJ2-3; D is unclear. Deletions cut 0 bases from V and 1 base from J, with 17 bases between. This CDR3 comprises 17 residues. Per the germline V gene, CDR1 is GTSNPN and CDR2 is SVGIG (reference sequence). In DNA form, the CDR3 reads TGTGCCTGGAGTGTACCGGGCCCACATTACGGCACAGATACGCAGTATTTT. This codes for CAWSVPGPHYGTDTQYF. Supplemented by reference TRBV30 and TRBJ2-3, the full variable domain reads SQTIHQWPATLVQPVGSPLSLECTVEGTSNPNLYWYRQAAGRGLQLLFYSVGIGQISSEVPQNLSASRPQDRQFILSSKKLLLSDSGFYLCAWSVPGPHYGTDTQYFGPGTRLTVL.

By sample share, this clone is medium-sized. J is TRBJ2-5 and V is TRBV15; 8 nucleotides agree with TRBD2. Germline CDR1 LNHNV, CDR2 YYDKDF (reference sequence). The CDR3 is 15 amino acids. V shed 0 bases and J 5 bases; nucleotides not matched to a gene: 5. This CDR3 is CATSRDSGEVETQYF. The CDR3 DNA sequence: TGTGCCACCAGCAGAGATAGCGGGGAAGTTGAGACCCAGTACTTC.

This clone has just one count. The chain is built from TRBV9 and TRBJ1-1; D gene uncertain. This CDR3 spans 16 amino acids. The V and J ends lost 2 bases and 0 bases respectively, with 14 bases between them. The germline gives CDR1 SGDLS, CDR2 YYNGEE. The CDR3 region has the DNA TGTGCCAGCAGCGTTTACCATTCGGTGATGAACACTGAAGCTTTCTTT. This encodes CASSVYHSVMNTEAFF.

The rearrangement joins TRBV27 to TRBJ1-5; D remains unclear. The germline gives CDR1 MNHEY, CDR2 SMNVEV (reference sequence). The CDR3 consists of 15 residues. V shed 3 bases and J shed 0 bases, with 9 bases lying between them. Here the CDR3 DNA reads TGTGCCAGCAGTTTGGGAGGGAATAGCAATCAGCCCCAGCATTTT. It encodes CASSLGGNSNQPQHF.

The V gene is TRBV7-6, the J gene TRBJ1-4; 8 positions match TRBD1. J gave up 9 bases and V 1 base, and 13 bases lay outside the gene matches. CDR1 and CDR2 from the germline V gene are SGHVS and FNYEAQ. This CDR3 spans 17 amino acids. CDR3 protein: CASSLGMVGDRSQKLFF. CDR3 coding DNA: TGTGCCAGCAGCTTAGGAATGGTAGGGGACAGGAGCCAAAAACTGTTTTTT.

The V call is TRBV15, the J call TRBJ1-1, with D uncertain. Trimming cost V 0 bases and J 8 bases, with 13 bases left between them. The CDR3 consists of 14 residues. The germline gives CDR1 LNHNV, CDR2 YYDKDF (reference sequence). DNA of the CDR3: TGTGCCACCAGCAGAGATGCAGGAACTCCCGAAGCTTTCTTT. Its protein product is CATSRDAGTPEAFF.

The CDR3 protein is CASSQAGTGYGSGYTF. The CDR3, as DNA: TGTGCCAGCAGTCAGGCCGGGACAGGGTATGGGTCTGGCTACACCTTC. The chain employs TRBV7-2 and TRBJ1-2; 9 bases line up with TRBD1. The germline CDR1 and CDR2 sequences are SGHTA and FQGNSA. The CDR3 spans 16 residues. V shed 6 bases, J shed 7 bases, and the junction held 15 bases outside the gene matches.

This rearrangement joins TRBV5-1 to TRBJ2-1; 12 positions agree with TRBD2. CDR3 length equals 15 residues. Germline CDR1 and CDR2: SGHRS and YFSETQ. The junction had 4 bases not matched to a gene; V was cut back by 2 bases and J by 7 bases. The CDR3 bases are TGCGCCAGCAGCTTAGGACTAGCGGGGACGAATGAGCAGTTCTTC. Its protein product is CASSLGLAGTNEQFF.

The chain combines TRBV5-1 with TRBJ2-5, with D perhaps matching TRBD2 (5 bases). The CDR3 consists of 15 residues. Per the germline V gene, CDR1 is SGHRS and CDR2 is YFSETQ. Trimming stripped 3 bases from V and 5 bases from J, with 17 bases between. For the CDR3, the DNA is TGCGCCAGCAGCTCGGACTCCTCCAAGAAGGAGACCCAGTACTTC. Its protein is CASSSDSSKKETQYF. The whole variable domain, remainder taken from reference TRBV5-1 and TRBJ2-5, is KAGVTQTPRYLIKTRGQQVTLSCSPISGHRSVSWYQQTPGQGLQFLFEYFSETQRNKGNFPGRFSGRQFSNSRSEMNVSTLELGDSALYLCASSSDSSKKETQYFGPGTRLLVL.

V usage is TRBV19 and J usage is TRBJ1-4, with D possibly being TRBD1 (5 bases). Germline V lookup: CDR1 LNHDA, CDR2 SQIVND (reference sequence). The germline V and J ends were trimmed by 4 bases and 14 bases, with 11 bases remaining between them. This CDR3 is 11 amino acids long. CDR3 nucleotides: TGTGCCAGTAGTAGGGGGTTTGGGCTGTTTTTT. Its translation is CASSRGFGLFF.

The chain couples TRBV11-2 to TRBJ2-5; a possible D gene is TRBD2 (5 bases). CDR3 length equals 11 residues. Looked up from germline, CDR1 is SGHAT and CDR2 is FQNNGV. V lost 5 bases and J lost 5, with 6 bases in between. The CDR3 DNA reads TGTGCCAGCAGCCCGGGGGAGACCCAGTACTTC. Translated, it gives CASSPGETQYF.

The V gene is TRBV18, the J gene TRBJ1-5; D is undetermined. V was trimmed by 3 bases and J by 2 bases, leaving 5 bases between them. The V gene's germline CDR1 is KGHSH and CDR2 LQKENI. There are 13 residues in the CDR3. The CDR3 DNA reads TGTGCCAGCTCACCCGTTGGCAATCAGCCCCAGCATTTT. Amino acid sequence: CASSPVGNQPQHF.

A word on this clone: Relative to the germline gene, one junction end is altered; a read error may explain this. The gene calls are TRBV5-8 and TRBJ1-4, with D maybe TRBD1 (6 bases). The CDR3 spans 11 residues. Germline assignment: CDR1 SGHTS and CDR2 YDEGEE. The CDR3 region is CASSSERTARF. CDR3 in DNA: TGTGCCAGCAGCTCTGAGAGGACAGCTCGATTT.

V is TRBV7-9 and J is TRBJ2-1; D might be TRBD2 (6 bases). CDR3 length equals 14 residues. Trimming removed 3 bases at V and 7 bases at J, with 13 bases between. The germline CDR1 and CDR2 sequences are SEHNR and FQNEAQ (reference sequence). CDR3 loop: CASSLAGTMNEQFF. In DNA, the CDR3 is TGTGCCAGCAGCTTGGCGGGGACGATGAATGAGCAGTTCTTC.